The 2 T cell receptor beta chains reported below all come from one sample, sequenced in a study of T cell responses to AZD1222 COVID-19 vaccine. Data came from immunoSEQ multiplex PCR; TCRdb stores just in-frame clones and leaves some out. Here the sample spans about 140,000 clones, around 90% being singletons. This sample comprised peripheral blood, obtained on day 0 of AZD1222 vaccination. These receptors originate from an adult in good health.

The V call is TRBV30, the J call TRBJ1-1; D remains ambiguous. Germline values: CDR1 GTSNPN, CDR2 SVGIG (reference sequence). This CDR3 region has 17 residues. V was shortened by 0 bases and J by 3 bases, with 20 bases between the two germline ends. The CDR3 sequence is CAWSVEPPTEIDTEAFF. The CDR3 coding sequence is TGTGCCTGGAGTGTAGAGCCCCCTACAGAGATAGACACTGAAGCTTTCTTT.

The V gene is TRBV10-3, the J gene TRBJ2-3; the match to TRBD2 covers 7 bases. Losses at the gene ends were 8 bases for V and 0 bases for J; bases not matched to a gene: 2. Per germline, CDR1 ENHRY and CDR2 SYGVKD. The CDR3 is 13 amino acids. The CDR3 sequence is CAIASGSTDTQYF. The DNA for the CDR3 is TGTGCCATCGCTAGCGGCAGCACAGATACGCAGTATTTT.